This T cell receptor (beta chain) is from a study of blood T cell repertoires in COVID-19. V was shortened by 4 bases and J by 0 bases, with 14 bases between the two germline ends. This CDR3 has 16 residues. CDR1 and CDR2 from the germline V gene are SGHDT and YYEEEE. Assay used: immunoSEQ multiplex PCR; TCRdb lists only in-frame clones, some missing. This sample has 350,000 or so clones, with about nine tenths found just once. The V call is TRBV5-6, the J call TRBJ1-5; the D gene is possibly TRBD1 (5 bases). The sequenced sample consisted of peripheral blood. This sequence was found in a woman aged 55-69 years with COVID-19, enrolled during active disease. The CDR3 bases are TGTGCCAGCAGCAAAATGCAGGGTTTTAGCAATCAGCCCCAGCATTTT. This encodes CASSKMQGFSNQPQHF.